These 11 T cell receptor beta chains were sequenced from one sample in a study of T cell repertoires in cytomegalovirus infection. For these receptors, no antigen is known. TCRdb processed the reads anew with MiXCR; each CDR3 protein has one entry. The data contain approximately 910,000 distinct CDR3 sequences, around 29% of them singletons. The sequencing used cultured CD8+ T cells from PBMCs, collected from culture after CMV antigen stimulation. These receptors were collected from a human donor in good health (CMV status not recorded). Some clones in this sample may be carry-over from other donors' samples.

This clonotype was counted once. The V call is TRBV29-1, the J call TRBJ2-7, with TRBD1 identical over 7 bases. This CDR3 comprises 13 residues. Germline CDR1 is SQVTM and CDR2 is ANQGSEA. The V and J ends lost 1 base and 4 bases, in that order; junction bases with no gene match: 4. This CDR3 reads CSVEGQGVYEQYF. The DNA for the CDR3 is TGCAGCGTTGAAGGCCAGGGGGTTTACGAGCAGTACTTC.

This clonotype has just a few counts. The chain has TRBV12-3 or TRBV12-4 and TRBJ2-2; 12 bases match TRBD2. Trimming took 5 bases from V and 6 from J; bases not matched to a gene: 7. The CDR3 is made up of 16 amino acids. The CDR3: CASSPYPSGGAGELFF. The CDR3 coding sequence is TGTGCCAGCAGTCCCTACCCTAGCGGGGGGGCCGGGGAGCTGTTTTTT.

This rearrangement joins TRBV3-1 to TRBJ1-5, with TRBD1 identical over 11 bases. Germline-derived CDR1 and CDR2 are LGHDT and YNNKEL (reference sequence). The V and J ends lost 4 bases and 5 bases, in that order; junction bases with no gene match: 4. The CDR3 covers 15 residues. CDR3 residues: CASSPDRGRDQPQHF. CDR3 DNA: TGTGCCAGCAGCCCGGACAGGGGGCGGGATCAGCCCCAGCATTTT.

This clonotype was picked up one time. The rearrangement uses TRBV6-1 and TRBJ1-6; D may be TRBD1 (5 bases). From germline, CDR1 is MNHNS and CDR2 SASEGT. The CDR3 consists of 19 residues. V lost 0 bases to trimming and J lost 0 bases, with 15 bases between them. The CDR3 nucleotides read TGTGCCAGCAGTGAAGCGCGGGGGATCTCCAGCTCCTATAATTCACCCCTCCACTTT. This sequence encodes CASSEARGISSSYNSPLHF.

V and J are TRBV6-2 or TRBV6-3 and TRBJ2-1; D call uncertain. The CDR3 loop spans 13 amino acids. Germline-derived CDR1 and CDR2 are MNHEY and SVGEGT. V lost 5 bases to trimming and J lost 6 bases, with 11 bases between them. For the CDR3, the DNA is TGTGCCAGCAGTAACCCGTCCGGCAATGAGCAGTTCTTC. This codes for CASSNPSGNEQFF.

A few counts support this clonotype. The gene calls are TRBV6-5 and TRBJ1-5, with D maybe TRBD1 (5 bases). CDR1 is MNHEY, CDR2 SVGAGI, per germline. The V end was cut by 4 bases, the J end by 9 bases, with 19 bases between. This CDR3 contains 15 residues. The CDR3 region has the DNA TGTGCCAGCAGTTCCCCGGGAGCTGGGACGGGGCCCCAGCATTTT. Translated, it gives CASSSPGAGTGPQHF.

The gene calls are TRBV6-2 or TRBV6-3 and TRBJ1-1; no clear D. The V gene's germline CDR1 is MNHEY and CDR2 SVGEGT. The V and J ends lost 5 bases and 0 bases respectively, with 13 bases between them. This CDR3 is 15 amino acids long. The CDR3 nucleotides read TGTGCCAGCAGTATCGGGCCGCCGATGAACACTGAAGCTTTCTTT. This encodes CASSIGPPMNTEAFF.

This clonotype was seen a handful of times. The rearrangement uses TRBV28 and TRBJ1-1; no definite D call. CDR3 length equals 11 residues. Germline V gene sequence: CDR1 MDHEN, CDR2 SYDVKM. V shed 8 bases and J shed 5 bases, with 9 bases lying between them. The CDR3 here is CASPRRTEAFF. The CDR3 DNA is TGTGCCAGCCCCCGGAGAACTGAAGCTTTCTTT.

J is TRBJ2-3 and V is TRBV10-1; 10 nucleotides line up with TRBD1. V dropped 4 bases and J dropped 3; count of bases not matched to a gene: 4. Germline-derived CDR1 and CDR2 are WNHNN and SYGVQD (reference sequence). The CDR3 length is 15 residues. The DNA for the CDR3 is TGCGCCAGCAGTGGAACGGGACAGGGGACAGATACGCAGTATTTT. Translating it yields CASSGTGQGTDTQYF.

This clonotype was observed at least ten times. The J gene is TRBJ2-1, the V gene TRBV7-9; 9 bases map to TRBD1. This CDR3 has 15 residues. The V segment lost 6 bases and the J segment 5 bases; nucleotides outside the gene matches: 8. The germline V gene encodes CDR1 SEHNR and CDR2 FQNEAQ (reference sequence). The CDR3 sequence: CASRPHRGRDNEQFF. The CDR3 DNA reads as TGTGCCAGCAGACCCCACAGGGGGCGCGACAATGAGCAGTTCTTC.

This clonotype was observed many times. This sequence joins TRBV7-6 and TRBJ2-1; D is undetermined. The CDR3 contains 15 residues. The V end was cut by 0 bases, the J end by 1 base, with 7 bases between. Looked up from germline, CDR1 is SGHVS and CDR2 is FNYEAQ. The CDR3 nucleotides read TGTGCCAGCAGCTTAGCGGCATTTTCCTACAATGAGCAGTTCTTC. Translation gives CASSLAAFSYNEQFF.